A selection of T cell receptor beta chains follows, all from one sample in a study of CD8 T cells in Susac syndrome. TCRdb re-called the immunoSEQ multiplex PCR reads through MiXCR, storing one row per CDR3 protein. Here the sample spans a few hundred thousand distinct CDR3 sequences, over 75% being singletons. Sequencing used CD8+ T cells from PBMCs. The receptors here all came from a human donor with multiple sclerosis. CDR3s include the opening cysteine and the closing phenylalanine or tryptophan. The D gene is left open where the match is weak. Size is stated for part of the rows, as once, few or many counts, or as a class when the clone is expanded.

V: TRBV6-1; D: .; J: TRBJ2-4; size: few; CDR3: CASSDFSKNIQYF; DNA: TGTGCCAGCTCGGATTTTTCCAAAAACATTCAGTACTTC
V: TRBV13; D: .; J: TRBJ2-5; size: few; CDR3: CASSLAAEQETQYF; DNA: TGTGCCAGCAGCTTAGCGGCAGAGCAAGAGACCCAGTACTTC
V: TRBV6-2/TRBV6-3; D: TRBD2; J: TRBJ2-1; size: .; CDR3: CASSVGLAVENEQFF; DNA: TGTGCCAGCAGTGTGGGACTAGCGGTGGAAAATGAGCAGTTCTTC
V: TRBV28; D: TRBD2; J: TRBJ2-1; size: .; CDR3: CASSLVGLAGVNEQFF; DNA: TGTGCCAGCAGTTTGGTCGGGCTAGCGGGAGTCAATGAGCAGTTCTTC
V: TRBV5-1; D: TRBD1; J: TRBJ1-2; size: .; CDR3: CASSLEGDRIQYNYGYTF; DNA: TGCGCCAGCAGCTTGGAGGGGGACAGGATCCAGTATAACTATGGCTACACCTTC
V: TRBV7-2; D: .; J: TRBJ2-7; size: .; CDR3: CASSLDLDYEQYF; DNA: TGTGCCAGCAGCTTAGACCTGGACTACGAGCAGTACTTC
V: TRBV5-6; D: .; J: TRBJ1-6; size: .; CDR3: CASSLGQDNSPLHF; DNA: TGTGCCAGCAGCCTTGGACAAGATAATTCACCCCTCCACTTT
V: TRBV9; D: TRBD1; J: TRBJ2-7; size: .; CDR3: CASSVMSRQGAEEQYF; DNA: TGTGCCAGCAGCGTGATGTCGAGACAGGGGGCGGAGGAGCAGTACTTC
V: TRBV3-1; D: .; J: TRBJ1-1; size: .; CDR3: CASSPTGSSLVGAFF; DNA: TGTGCCAGCAGCCCAACAGGGAGTTCCCTTGTAGGAGCTTTCTTT
V: TRBV6-2/TRBV6-3; D: .; J: TRBJ1-5; size: .; CDR3: CASSHGRINQPQHF; DNA: TGTGCCAGCAGCCACGGACGGATAAATCAGCCCCAGCATTTT
V: TRBV6-5; D: .; J: TRBJ1-5; size: .; CDR3: CASSYSQGNQPQHF; DNA: TGTGCCAGCAGTTACTCCCAGGGCAATCAGCCCCAGCATTTT
V: TRBV5-1; D: .; J: TRBJ1-2; size: .; CDR3: CASSLADFNYGYTF; DNA: TGCGCCAGCAGCTTGGCAGATTTTAACTATGGCTACACCTTC
V: TRBV20-1; D: TRBD1; J: TRBJ2-7; size: .; CDR3: CSARALRGQSYEQYF; DNA: TGCAGTGCTCGCGCCCTCAGGGGGCAATCCTACGAGCAGTACTTC
V: TRBV7-8; D: TRBD2; J: TRBJ2-5; size: .; CDR3: CASSFTGTSGEQETQYF; DNA: TGTGCCAGCAGCTTTACCGGGACTAGCGGGGAACAAGAGACCCAGTACTTC
V: TRBV24-1; D: .; J: TRBJ2-1; size: once; CDR3: CATSDWRGTGFF; DNA: TGTGCCACCAGTGATTGGCGCGGGACGGGGTTCTTC
V: TRBV7-9; D: TRBD2; J: TRBJ2-7; size: .; CDR3: CASSPPSGLAGVSIYEQYF; DNA: TGTGCCAGCAGCCCCCCATCCGGACTAGCGGGAGTGAGTATCTACGAGCAGTACTTC
V: TRBV19; D: .; J: TRBJ2-5; size: .; CDR3: CASSIDFDARETQYF; DNA: TGTGCCAGTAGTATAGATTTCGACGCACGAGAGACCCAGTACTTC
V: TRBV4-3; D: .; J: TRBJ1-1; size: .; CDR3: CASSQQAPNTEAFF; DNA: TGCGCCAGCAGCCAACAGGCTCCGAACACTGAAGCTTTCTTT
V: TRBV27; D: .; J: TRBJ1-1; size: .; CDR3: CASSPQGEGTEAFF; DNA: TGTGCCAGCAGCCCCCAGGGCGAGGGCACTGAAGCTTTCTTT
V: TRBV4-1; D: .; J: TRBJ1-1; size: once; CDR3: CASSQVALAEGLRTEAFF; DNA: TGCGCCAGCAGCCAAGTTGCCTTGGCGGAGGGGTTGAGGACTGAAGCTTTCTTT
V: TRBV12-3/TRBV12-4; D: .; J: TRBJ1-5; size: .; CDR3: CASSATANRNQPQHF; DNA: TGTGCCAGCAGCGCGACAGCCAACCGAAATCAGCCCCAGCATTTT
V: TRBV24-1; D: .; J: TRBJ2-2; size: .; CDR3: CATSDDTYSVGELFF; DNA: TGTGCCACCAGTGATGATACCTACAGCGTCGGGGAGCTGTTTTTT
V: TRBV28; D: .; J: TRBJ2-1; size: .; CDR3: CASSFGDSPNEQFF; DNA: TGTGCCAGCAGTTTTGGCGACAGTCCCAATGAGCAGTTCTTC
V: TRBV3-1; D: .; J: TRBJ2-7; size: .; CDR3: CASSQVSGAPYEQYF; DNA: TGTGCCAGCAGCCAAGTATCAGGGGCCCCCTACGAGCAGTACTTC
V: TRBV30; D: .; J: TRBJ1-2; size: once; CDR3: CAWNFIGGGYTF; DNA: TGTGCCTGGAATTTTATAGGCGGTGGCTACACCTTC
V: TRBV10-3; D: TRBD2; J: TRBJ2-7; size: .; CDR3: CAISLAGPSYEQYF; DNA: TGTGCCATCAGTTTAGCGGGGCCCTCCTACGAGCAGTACTTC
V: TRBV4-3; D: TRBD2; J: TRBJ2-1; size: once; CDR3: CASSQEGLAGANEQFF; DNA: TGCGCCAGCAGCCAGGAGGGACTAGCGGGAGCTAATGAGCAGTTCTTC
V: TRBV6-5; D: TRBD2; J: TRBJ2-1; size: .; CDR3: CASSYVSGRAGNEQFF; DNA: TGTGCCAGCAGTTACGTTAGCGGGAGGGCGGGTAATGAGCAGTTCTTC